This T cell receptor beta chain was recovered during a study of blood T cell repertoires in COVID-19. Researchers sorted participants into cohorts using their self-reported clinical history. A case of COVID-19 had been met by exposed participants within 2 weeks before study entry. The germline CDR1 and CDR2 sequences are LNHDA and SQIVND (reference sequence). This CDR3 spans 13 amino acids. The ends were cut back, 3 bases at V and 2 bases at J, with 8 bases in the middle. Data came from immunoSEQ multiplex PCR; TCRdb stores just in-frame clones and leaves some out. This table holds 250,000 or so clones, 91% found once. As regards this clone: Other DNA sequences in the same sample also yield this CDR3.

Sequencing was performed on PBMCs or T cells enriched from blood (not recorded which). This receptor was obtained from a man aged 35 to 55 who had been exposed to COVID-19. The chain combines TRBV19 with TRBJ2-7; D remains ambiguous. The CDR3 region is CASSIGTAYEQYF. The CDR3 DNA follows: TGTGCCAGTAGTATTGGAACAGCCTACGAGCAGTACTTC.